These 10 T cell receptor beta chains share one sample of origin, sequenced in a study of CD8 T cells in Susac syndrome. About 0.45 to 1 ug RNA was reverse transcribed with random hexamers. TCRdb reprocessed the immunoSEQ multiplex PCR reads via MiXCR and lists one record per CDR3 protein. Found here are 110,000 to 150,000 distinct CDR3 sequences, 95% of them singletons; the top ten hold less than 0.085%. Material for sequencing was CD4+ T cells from PBMCs. The receptors were sampled from a human donor with Susac syndrome.

The chain is built from TRBV27 and TRBJ1-2; 7 nucleotides line up with TRBD1. The germline gives CDR1 MNHEY, CDR2 SMNVEV (reference sequence). V lost 8 bases, J lost 4 bases, and 10 bases stayed unmatched. CDR3 length equals 14 residues. The DNA of the CDR3 is TGTGCCAGCGCATTAAAGGACAGGAGCTATGGCTACACCTTC. As protein: CASALKDRSYGYTF.

The chain has TRBV29-1 and TRBJ2-3; D is uncertain. V shed 6 bases and J shed 4 bases, with 29 bases lying between them. The CDR3 runs 18 residues. Germline CDR1 SQVTM, CDR2 ANQGSEA. This chain's CDR3 is CSVKHLPGTAEPADTQYF. Written as DNA, the CDR3 is TGCAGCGTAAAGCACCTCCCCGGCACCGCGGAGCCAGCAGATACGCAGTATTTT.

The chain joins TRBV12-5 to TRBJ1-2; possibly TRBD1 for D (5 bases). CDR3 length: 14 amino acids. Trimming removed 2 bases at V and 6 bases at J, with 13 bases between. Germline V gene data show CDR1 as LGHNT and CDR2 as FRNRAP. In DNA form, the CDR3 reads TGTGCTAGTGGTTTGTTCTCATTAGGGGATGGCTACACCTTC. Its translation: CASGLFSLGDGYTF.

This clonotype was seen once. The gene calls are TRBV20-1 and TRBJ2-7; possibly TRBD2 for D (6 bases). V was pared by 5 bases and J by 0 bases, with 8 bases between. The germline V gene has CDR1 DFQATT and CDR2 SNEGSKA (reference sequence). The CDR3 spans 12 residues. The CDR3 region has the DNA TGCAGTGCTTGGGGGGACTCCTACGAGCAGTACTTC. Its protein product is CSAWGDSYEQYF.

The CDR3 bases are TGTGCCAGCAGTCTGCGGGTTGGCGGCTCCTACGAGCAGTACTTC. This sequence encodes CASSLRVGGSYEQYF. The chain couples TRBV6-2 or TRBV6-3 to TRBJ2-7, with a weak D call TRBD2 (5 bases). The CDR3 is made up of 15 amino acids. Trimming cost V 5 bases and J 0 bases, with 14 bases left between them. The germline gives CDR1 MNHEY, CDR2 SVGEGT.

The chain carries TRBV7-9 and TRBJ2-1, with D perhaps TRBD2 (5 bases). CDR1 is SEHNR, CDR2 FQNEAQ, per germline (reference sequence). This CDR3 is 14 amino acids long. The V gene lost 2 bases and the J gene lost 1 base, with 6 bases spanning the gap. CDR3 nucleotides: TGTGCCAGCAGCTTAACGGGATCCTACAATGAGCAGTTCTTC. Translation gives CASSLTGSYNEQFF.

The V gene is TRBV25-1, the J gene TRBJ1-1; no firm D call. CDR3 length equals 13 residues. CDR1 MGHDK and CDR2 SYGVNS come from the germline V gene. Trimming shortened V by 3 bases and J by 1 base, and 6 bases separated the two germline ends. Here the CDR3 reads CASSEVKNTEAFF. The DNA for the CDR3 is TGTGCCAGCAGTGAGGTGAAGAACACTGAAGCTTTCTTT.

The chain is built from TRBV12-3 or TRBV12-4 and TRBJ2-5; 8 bases line up with TRBD2. The V and J ends lost 6 bases and 5 bases, in that order; junction bases with no gene match: 14. This CDR3 has 16 residues. The CDR3, as DNA: TGTGCCAGCAGCTTTAGCCCGGCGGGGGGTACGGAGACCCAGTACTTC. It specifies CASSFSPAGGTETQYF.

This clonotype came up once. J is TRBJ2-1 and V is TRBV20-1; tentatively, D is TRBD2 (6 bases). V was pared by 6 bases and J by 1 base, with 13 bases between. The CDR3 is 14 residues long. Germline V gives CDR1 DFQATT, CDR2 SNEGSKA (reference sequence). The CDR3 region is CSALLGSSYNEQFF. In DNA form, the CDR3 reads TGCAGTGCGTTACTCGGGAGTTCCTACAATGAGCAGTTCTTC.

The chain is built from TRBV29-1 and TRBJ2-7; 9 bases match TRBD1. This CDR3 has 12 residues. Germline CDR1 is SQVTM and CDR2 is ANQGSEA. Germline trimming cut 7 bases from V and 7 bases from J; bases unmatched to any gene: 8. CDR3 coding DNA: TGCAGCGGTCGGACAGGGGATGGAGAGCAGTACTTC. It is translated as CSGRTGDGEQYF.